This TCR beta chain was sequenced for a study of blood T cell repertoires in COVID-19. About the research overall: Collection of acute and convalescent COVID-19 samples took place in the United States, Italy and Spain.

During active infection, Seattle patients enrolled and were then monitored through disease. Original handling: From reference gene primer amplification, estimates of nucleated cell counts were derived. TCRdb's table, derived via immunoSEQ multiplex PCR, lists solely in-frame clones and lacks some. The D gene and trimming were derived from the DNA, and the V and J assignments and clone size from that table. In the table there are over 200,000 clones, about nine tenths of which are singletons. This CDR3 has 20 residues. The chain couples TRBV1 to TRBJ2-5; the table's D gene call, TRBD2, was not cross checked with the DNA. TRBV1 is a pseudogene. The specimen sequenced was peripheral blood. The receptor comes from a man aged 45 to 65 with COVID-19, enrolled during active disease. The CDR3 is CTSSQDRTSGRACGQETQYF. The CDR3 DNA follows: TGCACCAGCAGCCAAGATAGGACTAGCGGGAGGGCCTGTGGCCAAGAGACCCAGTACTTC.